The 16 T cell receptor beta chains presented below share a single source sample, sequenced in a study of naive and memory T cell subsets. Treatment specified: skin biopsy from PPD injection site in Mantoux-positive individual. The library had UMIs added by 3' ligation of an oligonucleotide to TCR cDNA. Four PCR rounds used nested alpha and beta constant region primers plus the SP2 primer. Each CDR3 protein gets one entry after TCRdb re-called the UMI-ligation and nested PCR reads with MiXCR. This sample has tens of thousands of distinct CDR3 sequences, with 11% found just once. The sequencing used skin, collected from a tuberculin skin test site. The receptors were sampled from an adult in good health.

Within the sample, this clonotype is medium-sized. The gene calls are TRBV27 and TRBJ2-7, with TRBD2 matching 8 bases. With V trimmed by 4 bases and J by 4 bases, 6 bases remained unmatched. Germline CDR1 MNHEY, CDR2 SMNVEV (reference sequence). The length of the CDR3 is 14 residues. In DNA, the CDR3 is TGTGCCAGCAGTTCCCGGGGGGGGCCTTACGAGCAGTACTTC. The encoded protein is CASSSRGGPYEQYF.

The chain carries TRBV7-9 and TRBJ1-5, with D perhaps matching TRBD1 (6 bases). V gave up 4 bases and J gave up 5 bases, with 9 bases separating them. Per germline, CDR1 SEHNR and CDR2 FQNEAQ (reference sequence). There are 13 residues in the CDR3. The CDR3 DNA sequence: TGTGCCAGCAGCTCACAGGGCGATCAGCCCCAGCATTTT. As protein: CASSSQGDQPQHF.

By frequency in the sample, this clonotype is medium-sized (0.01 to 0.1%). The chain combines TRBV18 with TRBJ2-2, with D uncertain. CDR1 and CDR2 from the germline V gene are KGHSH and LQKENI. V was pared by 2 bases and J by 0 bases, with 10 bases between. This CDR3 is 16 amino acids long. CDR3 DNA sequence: TGTGCCAGCTCACCAGTAAATGACGCGAACACCGGGGAGCTGTTTTTT. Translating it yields CASSPVNDANTGELFF.

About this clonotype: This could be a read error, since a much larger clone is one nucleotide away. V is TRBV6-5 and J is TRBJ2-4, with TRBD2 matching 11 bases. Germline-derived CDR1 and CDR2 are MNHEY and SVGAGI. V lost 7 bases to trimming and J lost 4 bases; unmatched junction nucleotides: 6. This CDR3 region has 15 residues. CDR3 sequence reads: CASKPGTSGKNIQYF. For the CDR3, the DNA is TGTGCCAGCAAGCCTGGGACTAGCGGTAAAAACATTCAGTACTTC.

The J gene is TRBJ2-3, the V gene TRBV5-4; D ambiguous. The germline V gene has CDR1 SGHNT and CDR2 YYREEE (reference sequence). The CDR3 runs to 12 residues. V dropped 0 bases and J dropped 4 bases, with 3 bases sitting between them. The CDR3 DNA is TGTGCCAGCAGCTTGGATTCAGATACGCAGTATTTT. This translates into CASSLDSDTQYF.

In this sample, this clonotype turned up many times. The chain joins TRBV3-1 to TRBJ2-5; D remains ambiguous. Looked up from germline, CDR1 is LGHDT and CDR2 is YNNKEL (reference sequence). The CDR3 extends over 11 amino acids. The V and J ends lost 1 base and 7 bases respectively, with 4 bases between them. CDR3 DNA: TGTGCCAGCAGCCAAGCAAGGACCCAGTACTTC. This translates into CASSQARTQYF.

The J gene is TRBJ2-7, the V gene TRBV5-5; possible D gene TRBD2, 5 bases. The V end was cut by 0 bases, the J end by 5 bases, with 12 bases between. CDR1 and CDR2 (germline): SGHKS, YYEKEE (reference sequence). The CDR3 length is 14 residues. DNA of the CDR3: TGTGCCAGCAGCTTGGGAGGGCCCTATCACGAGCAGTACTTC. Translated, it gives CASSLGGPYHEQYF.

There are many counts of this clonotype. The CDR3 loop is CASTPVGTVYEQYF. The CDR3 region has the DNA TGTGCCAGCACCCCTGTAGGGACAGTCTACGAGCAGTACTTC. The V gene is TRBV28, the J gene TRBJ2-7; 7 nucleotides line up with TRBD1. V gave up 7 bases and J gave up 3 bases; unmatched junction bases: 9. The CDR3 runs to 14 residues. Germline V gives CDR1 MDHEN, CDR2 SYDVKM.

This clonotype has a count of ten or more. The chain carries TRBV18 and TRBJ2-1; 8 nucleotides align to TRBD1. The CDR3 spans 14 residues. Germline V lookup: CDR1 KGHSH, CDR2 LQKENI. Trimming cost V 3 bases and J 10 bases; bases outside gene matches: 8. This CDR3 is CASSPPDRAGEQFF. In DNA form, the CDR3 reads TGTGCCAGCTCACCCCCGGACAGGGCGGGGGAGCAGTTCTTC.

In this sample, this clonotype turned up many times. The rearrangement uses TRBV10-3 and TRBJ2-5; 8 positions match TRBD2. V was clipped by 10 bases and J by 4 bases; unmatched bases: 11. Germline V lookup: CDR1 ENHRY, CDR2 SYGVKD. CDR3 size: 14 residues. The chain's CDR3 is CATTGGTRGETQYF. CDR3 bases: TGTGCCACCACGGGGGGGACTAGAGGAGAGACCCAGTACTTC.

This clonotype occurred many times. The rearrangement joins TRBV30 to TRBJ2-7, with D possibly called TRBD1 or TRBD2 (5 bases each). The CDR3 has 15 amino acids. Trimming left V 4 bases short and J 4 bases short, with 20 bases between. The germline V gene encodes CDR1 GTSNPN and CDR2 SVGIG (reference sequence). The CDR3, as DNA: TGTGCCTGGATGAACCGGGACCCCCGCTATTACGAGCAGTACTTC. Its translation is CAWMNRDPRYYEQYF.

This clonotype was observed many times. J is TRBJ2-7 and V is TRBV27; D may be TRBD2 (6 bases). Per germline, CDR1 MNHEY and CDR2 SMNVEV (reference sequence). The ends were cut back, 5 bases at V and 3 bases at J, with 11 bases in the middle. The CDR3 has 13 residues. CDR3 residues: CASSPGLRYEQYF. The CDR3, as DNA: TGTGCCAGCAGTCCGGGACTCCGCTACGAGCAGTACTTC.

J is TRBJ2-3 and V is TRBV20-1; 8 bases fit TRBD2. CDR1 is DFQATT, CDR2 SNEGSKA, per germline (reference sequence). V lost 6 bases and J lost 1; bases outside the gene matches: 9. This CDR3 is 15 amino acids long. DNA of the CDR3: TGCAGTGCCCTAGCTGCGGGGGGAGGCACAGATACGCAGTATTTT. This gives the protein CSALAAGGGTDTQYF.

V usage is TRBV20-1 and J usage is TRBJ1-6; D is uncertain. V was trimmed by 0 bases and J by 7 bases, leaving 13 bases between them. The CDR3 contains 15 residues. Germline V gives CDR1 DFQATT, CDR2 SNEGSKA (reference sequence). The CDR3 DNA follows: TGCAGTGCTAGAGATTGGCAGGTAGTCAATTCACCCCTCCACTTT. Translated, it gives CSARDWQVVNSPLHF.

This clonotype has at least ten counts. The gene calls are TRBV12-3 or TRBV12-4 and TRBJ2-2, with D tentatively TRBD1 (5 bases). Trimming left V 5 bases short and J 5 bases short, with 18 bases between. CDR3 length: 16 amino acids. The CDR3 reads CASSPRQGMRTGELFF. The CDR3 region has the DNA TGTGCCAGCAGTCCCCGCCAGGGTATGCGGACCGGGGAGCTGTTTTTT.

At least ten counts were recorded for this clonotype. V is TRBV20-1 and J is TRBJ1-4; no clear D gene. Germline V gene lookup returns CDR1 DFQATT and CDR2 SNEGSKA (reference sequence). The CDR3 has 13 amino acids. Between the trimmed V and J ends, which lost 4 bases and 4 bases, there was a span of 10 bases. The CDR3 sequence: CSANGLNNEKLFF. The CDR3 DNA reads TGCAGTGCTAACGGATTAAATAATGAAAAACTGTTTTTT.